This TCR beta chain was recovered during a study of spatial heterogeneity in lung cancer (dated by TCRdb to between 2018 and 2021). About the investigation overall: More beta-chain than alpha-chain transcripts were consistently detected, likely reflecting higher beta-chain transcript abundance. In non-small cell lung cancer, the study quantitatively compared TCR alpha and beta repertoires across several tumor regions, matched nontumor lung, and blood. In tumor regions, TCR transcript counts showed a strong correlation with a T cell transcriptional module score derived from matched bulk RNA-seq. TCR repertoire features were related to nonsynonymous mutation counts determined by whole-exome sequencing of tumor tissue. In the raw uncorrected reads, each unique combination of TCR and UMI appeared more than ten times on average. At surgery, both alpha and beta chains were TCR-sequenced in 200 to 250 tumor regions, about 64 matched nontumor lung samples and some 56 PBMC samples.

Libraries were built with 5' RACE. The instrument was a NextSeq 500. In the TCR library protocol, a unique molecular identifier was attached to each TCR cDNA molecule so that PCR and sequencing errors could be corrected. The study's processing was this. TCR identification, UMI-based error correction and CDR3 extraction were all carried out with Decombinator tools. Expanded TCRs were defined as those above a frequency of 2 per 1,000, corresponding to the top 1% of the tumor frequency distribution. Expanded tumor TCRs were classed as regional if statistically deemed absent (corrected P<0.05) from at least one tumor region, otherwise ubiquitous. Rényi diversity was computed with the R vegan package after subsampling each repertoire 100 times to 5,000 TCRs. CDR3 similarity networks were built from amino acid triplet string-kernel similarity, connecting CDR3s with pairwise similarity above 0.82. Using fastp trimming at Q25 and MiXCR clonotype assembly, TCRdb reanalyzed the public sequencing data and kept in-frame beta chains. All rows with the same CDR3 protein become a single entry with the most common DNA and genes. The V and J calls follow TCRdb's processing rather than the paper's. The sample yields under 15,000 distinct CDR3 sequences; more than 5% were counted once. The biggest ten clones account for 11% of the sample.

The sample's time point, from its label and the paper: sample taken at primary tumor resection. Donors were 72 patients with early-stage, untreated non-small cell lung cancer from the lung TRACERx cohort. Without any cell sorting, TCR sequencing was performed on whole RNA extracted either from tumor and nontumor lung tissue or from cryopreserved PBMC samples. A patient was chosen for TCR sequencing only when enough RNA was available from at least two tumor regions. Before being selected, tumor and adjacent nontumor lung specimens were reviewed by a lung pathologist. Overall results and qualifications from the work: The number of expanded intratumoral alpha and beta TCRs correlated with the tumor nonsynonymous mutation count. Counts of ubiquitous and regional expanded TCRs were found to correlate with counts of ubiquitous and regional nonsynonymous mutations, respectively. TCR-seq coverage of tumor T cells was estimated at only approximately 7% for alpha chains and 12% to 15% for beta chains. Confirming at a functional level the hypothesis that regional TCRs recognize regional mutations was considered to require additional single-cell paired TCR alpha and beta sequencing.

Many counts were recorded for this clonotype. Its antigen has not been determined. No qualities accompany the bases; no much larger clone lies one base away. This beta chain was picked up by a library intended for alpha chains and is off target, so its count carries little meaning. The sequencing here drew on lung tumor tissue, taken at surgery. This sequence originates from a female donor with early-stage non-small cell lung cancer.

CDR3 protein: CSVEVGWCSPLHF. The nucleotide sequence reads as follows: TGCAGCGTTGAAGTGGGATGGTGTTCACCCCTCCACTTT. The chain is assembled from TRBV29-1 and TRBJ1-6; the D gene remains uncertain. Cut back by 1 base and 9 bases, the V and J ends lie 10 bases apart. The germline V gene yields SQVTM for CDR1 and ANQGSEA for CDR2. Counted from cysteine to phenylalanine, this CDR3 has 13 amino acids. CDR3 DNA is the only sequence kept; it has 39 bases, read in frame from the first base.